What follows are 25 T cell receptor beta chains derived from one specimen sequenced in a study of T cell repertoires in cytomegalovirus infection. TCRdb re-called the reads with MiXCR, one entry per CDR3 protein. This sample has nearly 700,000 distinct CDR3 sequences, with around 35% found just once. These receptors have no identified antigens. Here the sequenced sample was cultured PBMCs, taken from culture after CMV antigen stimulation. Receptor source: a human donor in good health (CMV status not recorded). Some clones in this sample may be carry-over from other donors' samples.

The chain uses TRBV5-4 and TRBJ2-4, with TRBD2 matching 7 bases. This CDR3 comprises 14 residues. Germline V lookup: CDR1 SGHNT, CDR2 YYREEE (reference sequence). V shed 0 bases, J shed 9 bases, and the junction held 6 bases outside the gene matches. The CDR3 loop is CASSLGGEGGIQYF. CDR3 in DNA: TGTGCCAGCAGCTTGGGAGGGGAGGGAGGCATTCAGTACTTC.

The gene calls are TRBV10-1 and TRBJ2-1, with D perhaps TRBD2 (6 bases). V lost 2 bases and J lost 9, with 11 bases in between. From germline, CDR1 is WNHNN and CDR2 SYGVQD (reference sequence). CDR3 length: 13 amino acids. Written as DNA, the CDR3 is TGCGCCAGCAGTGAGGGTTGGGGAGGTGAGCAGTTCTTC. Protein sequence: CASSEGWGGEQFF.

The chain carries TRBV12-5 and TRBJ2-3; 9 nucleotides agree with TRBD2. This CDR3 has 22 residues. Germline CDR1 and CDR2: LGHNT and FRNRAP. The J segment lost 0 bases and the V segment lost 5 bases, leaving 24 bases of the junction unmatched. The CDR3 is CASGPNGAWIIPTSGSTDTQYF. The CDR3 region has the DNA TGTGCTAGTGGTCCAAATGGGGCTTGGATTATTCCCACTAGCGGGAGCACAGATACGCAGTATTTT.

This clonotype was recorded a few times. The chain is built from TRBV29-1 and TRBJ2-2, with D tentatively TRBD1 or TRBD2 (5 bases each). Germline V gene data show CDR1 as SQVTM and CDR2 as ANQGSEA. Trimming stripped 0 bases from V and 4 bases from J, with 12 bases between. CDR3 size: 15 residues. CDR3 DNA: TGCAGCGTTGAAGAGGAAGGGACGGGCACCGGGGAGCTGTTTTTT. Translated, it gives CSVEEEGTGTGELFF.

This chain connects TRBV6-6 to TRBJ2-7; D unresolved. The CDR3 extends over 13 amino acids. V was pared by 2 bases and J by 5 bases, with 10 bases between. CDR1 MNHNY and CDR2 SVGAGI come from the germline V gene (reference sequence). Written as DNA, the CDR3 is TGTGCCAGCAGTTACACCAATCGGAACGAGCAGTACTTC. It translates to CASSYTNRNEQYF.

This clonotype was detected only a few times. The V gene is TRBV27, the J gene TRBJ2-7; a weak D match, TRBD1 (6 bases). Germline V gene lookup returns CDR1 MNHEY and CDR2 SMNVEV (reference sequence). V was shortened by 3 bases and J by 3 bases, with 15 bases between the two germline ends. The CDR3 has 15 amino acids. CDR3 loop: CASSFLTGNGYEQYF. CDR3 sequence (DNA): TGTGCCAGCAGTTTTCTAACAGGGAATGGCTACGAGCAGTACTTC.

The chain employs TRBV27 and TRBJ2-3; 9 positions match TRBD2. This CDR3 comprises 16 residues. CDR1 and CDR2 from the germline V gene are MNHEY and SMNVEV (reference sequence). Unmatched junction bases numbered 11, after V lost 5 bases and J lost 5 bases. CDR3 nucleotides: TGTGCCAGCAGTCCCGGGCTGACACTAGCGGGAGATACGCAGTATTTT. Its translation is CASSPGLTLAGDTQYF.

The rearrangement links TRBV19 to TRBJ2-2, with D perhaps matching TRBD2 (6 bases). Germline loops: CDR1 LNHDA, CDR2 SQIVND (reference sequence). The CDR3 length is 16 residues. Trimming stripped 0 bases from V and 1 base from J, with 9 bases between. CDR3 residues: CASSIDREENTGELFF. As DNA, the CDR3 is TGTGCCAGTAGTATAGACAGGGAGGAGAACACCGGGGAGCTGTTTTTT.

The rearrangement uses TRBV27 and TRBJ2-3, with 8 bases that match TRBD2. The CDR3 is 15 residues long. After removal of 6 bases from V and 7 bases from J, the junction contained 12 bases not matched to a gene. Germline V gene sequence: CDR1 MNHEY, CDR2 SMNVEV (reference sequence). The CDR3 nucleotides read TGTGCCAGCAGGGGAGCGGGGGTCATGGGAAATACGCAGTATTTT. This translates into CASRGAGVMGNTQYF.

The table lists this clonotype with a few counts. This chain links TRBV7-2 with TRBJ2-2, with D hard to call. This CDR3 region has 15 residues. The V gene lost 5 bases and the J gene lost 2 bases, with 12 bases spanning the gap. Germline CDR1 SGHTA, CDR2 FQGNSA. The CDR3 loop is CASSPVVGNTGELFF. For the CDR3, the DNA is TGTGCCAGCAGCCCAGTGGTCGGAAACACCGGGGAGCTGTTTTTT.

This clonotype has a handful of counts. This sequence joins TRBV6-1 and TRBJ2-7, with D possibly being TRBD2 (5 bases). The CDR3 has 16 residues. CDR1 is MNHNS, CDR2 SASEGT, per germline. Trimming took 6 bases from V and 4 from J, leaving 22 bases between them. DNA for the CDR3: TGTGCCAGCAGGCCGACTCGGGCTCCCGGCGGGTACGAGCAGTACTTC. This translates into CASRPTRAPGGYEQYF.

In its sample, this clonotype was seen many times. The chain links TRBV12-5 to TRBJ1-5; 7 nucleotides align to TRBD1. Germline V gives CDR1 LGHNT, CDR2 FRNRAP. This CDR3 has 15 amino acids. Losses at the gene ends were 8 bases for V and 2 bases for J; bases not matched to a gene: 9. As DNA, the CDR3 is TGTGCTAGTTGGGACGACAGGGACGGCAATCAGCCCCAGCATTTT. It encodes CASWDDRDGNQPQHF.

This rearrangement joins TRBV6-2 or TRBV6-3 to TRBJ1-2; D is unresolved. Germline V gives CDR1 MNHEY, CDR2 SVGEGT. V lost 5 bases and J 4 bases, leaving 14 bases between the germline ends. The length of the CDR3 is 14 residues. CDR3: CASSTRTKPYGYTF. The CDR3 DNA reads TGTGCCAGCAGTACTCGGACCAAACCCTATGGCTACACCTTC.

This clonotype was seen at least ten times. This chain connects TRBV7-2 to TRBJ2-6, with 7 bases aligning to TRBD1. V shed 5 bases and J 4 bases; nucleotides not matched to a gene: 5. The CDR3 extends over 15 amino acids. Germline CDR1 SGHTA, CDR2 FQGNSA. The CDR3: CASSGDRAGANVLTF. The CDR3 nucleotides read TGTGCCAGCAGCGGCGACAGGGCCGGGGCCAACGTCCTGACTTTC.

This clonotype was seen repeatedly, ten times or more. The DNA for the CDR3 is TGTGCCAGCAGTCCCCCCCGTTTGGACTATGGCTACACCTTC. It codes for CASSPPRLDYGYTF. The V gene is TRBV25-1, the J gene TRBJ1-2; D ambiguous. Per the germline V gene, CDR1 is MGHDK and CDR2 is SYGVNS. CDR3 length equals 14 residues. Trimming cost V 5 bases and J 3 bases, with 13 bases left between them.

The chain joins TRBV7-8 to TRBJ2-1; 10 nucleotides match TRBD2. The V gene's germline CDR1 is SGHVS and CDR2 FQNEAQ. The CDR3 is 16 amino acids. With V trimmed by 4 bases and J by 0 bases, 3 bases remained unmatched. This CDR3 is CASSYGLAASYNEQFF. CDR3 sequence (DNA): TGTGCCAGCAGCTATGGACTAGCGGCCTCCTACAATGAGCAGTTCTTC. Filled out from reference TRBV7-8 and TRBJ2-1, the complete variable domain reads GAGVSQSPRYKVAKRGQDVALRCDPISGHVSLFWYQQALGQGPEFLTYFQNEAQLDKSGLPSDRFFAERPEGSVSTLKIQRTQQEDSAVYLCASSYGLAASYNEQFFGPGTRLTVL.

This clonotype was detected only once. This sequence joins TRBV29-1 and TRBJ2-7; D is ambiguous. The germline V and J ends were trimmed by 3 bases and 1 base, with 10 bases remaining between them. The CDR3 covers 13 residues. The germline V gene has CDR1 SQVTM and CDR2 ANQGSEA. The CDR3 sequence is CSVDLANSYEQYF. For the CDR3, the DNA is TGCAGCGTTGATCTGGCGAATTCCTACGAGCAGTACTTC.

The CDR3 region has the DNA TGTGCCAGCAGTTACTCCGCCGCTTATGAGCAGTTCTTC. Translated: CASSYSAAYEQFF. The chain has TRBV6-6 and TRBJ2-1, with unresolved D. Trimming left V 0 bases short and J 8 bases short, with 8 bases between. From germline, CDR1 is MNHNY and CDR2 SVGAGI (reference sequence). The CDR3 covers 13 residues.

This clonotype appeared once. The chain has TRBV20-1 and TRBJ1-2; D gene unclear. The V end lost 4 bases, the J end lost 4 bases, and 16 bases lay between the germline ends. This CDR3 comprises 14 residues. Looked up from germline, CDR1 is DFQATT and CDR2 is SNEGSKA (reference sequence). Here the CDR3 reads CSAKIPETIYGYTF. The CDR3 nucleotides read TGCAGTGCTAAAATTCCCGAAACAATCTATGGCTACACCTTC.

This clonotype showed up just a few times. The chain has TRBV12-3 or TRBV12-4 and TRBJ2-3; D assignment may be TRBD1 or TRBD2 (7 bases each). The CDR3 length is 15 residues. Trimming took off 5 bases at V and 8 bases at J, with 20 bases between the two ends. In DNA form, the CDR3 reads TGTGCCAGCAGTCCCGGGGGAGGGGGCTCTGGTACGCAGTATTTT. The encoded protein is CASSPGGGGSGTQYF.

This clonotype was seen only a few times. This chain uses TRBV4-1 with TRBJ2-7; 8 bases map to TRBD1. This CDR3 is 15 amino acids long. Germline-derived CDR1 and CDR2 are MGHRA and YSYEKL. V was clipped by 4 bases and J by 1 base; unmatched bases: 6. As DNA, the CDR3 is TGCGCCAGCAGCCGAGGGCAGGGGGCTTCCTACGAGCAGTACTTC. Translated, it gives CASSRGQGASYEQYF.

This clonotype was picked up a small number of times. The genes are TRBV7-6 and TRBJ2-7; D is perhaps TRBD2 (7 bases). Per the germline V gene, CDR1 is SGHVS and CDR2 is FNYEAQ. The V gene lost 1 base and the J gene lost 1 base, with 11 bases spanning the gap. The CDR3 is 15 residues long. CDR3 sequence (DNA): TGTGCCAGCAGCTTAGAAAGCGGGACATCCTACGAGCAGTACTTC. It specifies CASSLESGTSYEQYF.

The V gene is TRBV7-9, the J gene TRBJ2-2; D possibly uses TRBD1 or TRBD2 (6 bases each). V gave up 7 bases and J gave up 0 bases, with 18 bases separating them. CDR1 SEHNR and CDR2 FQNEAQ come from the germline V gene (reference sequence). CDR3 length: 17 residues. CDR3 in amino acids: CASNPLERGANTGELFF. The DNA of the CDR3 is TGTGCCAGCAACCCCCTTGAGAGGGGGGCGAACACCGGGGAGCTGTTTTTT.

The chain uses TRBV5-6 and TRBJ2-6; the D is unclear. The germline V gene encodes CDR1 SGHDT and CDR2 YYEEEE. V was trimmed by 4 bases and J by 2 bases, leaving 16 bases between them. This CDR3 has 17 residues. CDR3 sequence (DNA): TGTGCCAGCAGCCTCCCAATTAGGTCGGCTGGGGCCAACGTCCTGACTTTC. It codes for CASSLPIRSAGANVLTF.

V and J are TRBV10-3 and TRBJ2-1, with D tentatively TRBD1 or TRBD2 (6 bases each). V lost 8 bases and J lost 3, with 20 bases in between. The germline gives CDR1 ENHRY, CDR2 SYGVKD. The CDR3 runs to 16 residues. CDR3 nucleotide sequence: TGTGCCATCTCTGTGATGGGGGGCGCTGGCTACAATGAGCAGTTCTTC. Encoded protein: CAISVMGGAGYNEQFF.